The rows below give T cell receptor beta chains drawn from one sample of a study of blood T cell repertoires in COVID-19. Using immunoSEQ multiplex PCR, the repertoire was profiled, and TCRdb retains in-frame clones only, with some absent. The sample holds more than 200,000 clones, over 70% seen once. Sequenced: peripheral blood. These receptors originate from a man aged 35 to 55 with active or convalescent COVID-19. Both conserved end residues are part of each CDR3.

j_call | v_call | cdr3_aa
TRBJ2-7 | TRBV11-3 | CASSLVGGSTYEQYF
TRBJ1-1 | TRBV30 | CAWKVKAGINTEAFF
TRBJ2-3 | TRBV2 | CASSVRAGGLDTQYF
TRBJ1-1 | TRBV28 | CASNSAWRGNTEAFF
TRBJ2-3 | TRBV7-3 | CASSSSGGAADTQYF
TRBJ2-1 | TRBV2 | CASRRLVDEQFF
TRBJ1-4 | TRBV3-1/TRBV3-2 | CASSQGDPGKLFF
TRBJ1-1 | TRBV7-8 | CASSFRGSEAFF
TRBJ1-1 | TRBV6-5 | CASSNLANTEAFF
TRBJ2-3 | TRBV5-4 | CASSAKLDNTDTQYF
TRBJ2-2 | TRBV6-5 | CASSSTGGNTGELFF
TRBJ2-1 | TRBV18 | CASSPRGDNEQFF
TRBJ1-1 | TRBV12-3/TRBV12-4 | CASSFQGGTEAFF
TRBJ2-1 | TRBV5-8 | CASSTELQQFF
TRBJ1-2 | TRBV19 | CASSRSGQGYGYTF
TRBJ2-7 | TRBV29-1 | CSVDTGGGYEQYF
TRBJ2-1 | TRBV19 | CASSTTGQGNEQFF
TRBJ2-7 | TRBV30 | CAWSVPGLEQYF
TRBJ2-2 | TRBV2 | CASSREGYGELFF
TRBJ1-1 | TRBV19 | CASSIDVPRSGEAFF
TRBJ2-1 | TRBV19 | CASRRTGSDEQFF
TRBJ1-4 | TRBV25-1 | CASSGQGASFPANEKLFF
TRBJ2-7 | TRBV11-2 | CASSDGHGQRQYF
TRBJ1-1 | TRBV5-1 | CASSLGPGQRTEAFF
TRBJ1-1 | TRBV30 | CAWSRGVTNTEAFF
TRBJ1-5 | TRBV19 | CASSIFESQHF
TRBJ1-1 | TRBV7-2 | CASSSPPPRGLKTEAFF
TRBJ1-6 | TRBV18 | CASSRGQGNSPLHF
TRBJ2-1 | TRBV27 | CASSPEGESYNEQFF
TRBJ1-1 | TRBV19 | CASSSQGNTEAFF
TRBJ1-2 | TRBV7-8 | CASSLVRGQGYGYTF
TRBJ1-5 | TRBV6-5 | CASRSGQHSNQPQHF
TRBJ2-5 | TRBV12-3/TRBV12-4 | CASSWDRGGTQYF
TRBJ1-6 | TRBV27 | CASSPTGGGYNSPLHF
TRBJ1-1 | TRBV30 | CAWEGGVGTEAFF
TRBJ1-5 | TRBV4-1 | CASSQEGTGWQPQHF
TRBJ1-3 | TRBV30 | CAWSAGTVRNTIYF
TRBJ2-2 | TRBV9 | CASSVGDTGELFF
TRBJ2-1 | TRBV20-1 | CSASVSGGYNEQFF
TRBJ1-6 | TRBV5-1 | CASSSGQGGPYNSPLHF
TRBJ2-7 | TRBV5-1 | CASSPGGQGSYEQYF